A selection of T cell receptor beta chains follows, all from one sample in a study of PD-L1 blockade in urothelial cancer. TCRdb's copy holds only in-frame clones and misses some; the assay was immunoSEQ multiplex PCR. The table lists 50,000 to 60,000 clones, about 88% of them singletons. The material was PBMCs, obtained around atezolizumab (anti-PD-L1) treatment. These receptors came from a man in his sixties with urothelial cancer. The CDR3 runs from the conserved cysteine through the conserved F or W. The D gene is left open where the match is weak. For some rows the clone size is stated as once, few or many, or as a class when expanded; others skip it.

>NA|TRBV7-6|TRBJ2-7|NA
TGTGCCAGCAGCTTATTCGGGGGCTCCTACGAGCAGTACTTC
CASSLFGGSYEQYF
>NA|TRBV7-6|TRBJ2-1|TRBD1
TGTGCCAGCAGCTCGGGCCGACAGGGGGCAAAAAATGAGCAGTTCTTC
CASSSGRQGAKNEQFF
>NA|TRBV27|TRBJ1-1|NA
TGTGCCAGCAGGACCTTTCGACAGTCTGAAGCTTTCTTT
CASRTFRQSEAFF
>NA|TRBV15|TRBJ1-2|TRBD1
TGTGCCACCAGCAGAGACAAGGGGGCCTATGGCTACACCTTC
CATSRDKGAYGYTF
>NA|TRBV19|TRBJ1-1|NA
TGTGCCAGTAGTATAGTACAGTCGAACACTGAAGCTTTCTTT
CASSIVQSNTEAFF
>NA|TRBV19|TRBJ2-1|TRBD2
TGTGCCAGTAGTATAGAAGGACTAGCGGGAGCCAACCTCCTCAATGAGCAGTTCTTC
CASSIEGLAGANLLNEQFF
>NA|TRBV25-1|TRBJ2-7|NA
TGTGCCAGCAGTGAATGGGGCCTCGGCTACGAGCAGTACTTC
CASSEWGLGYEQYF
>NA|TRBV18|TRBJ2-5|TRBD1
TGTGCCAGCTCACCCCCGACAGGGAGACAAGAGACCCAGTACTTC
CASSPPTGRQETQYF
>NA|TRBV27|TRBJ2-1|TRBD2
TGTGCCAGCAGTTTATTGCGGGGGGGCGGTGAGCAGTTCTTC
CASSLLRGGGEQFF
>NA|TRBV11-2|TRBJ1-5|NA
TGTGCCAGCAGCCTACAGGGTGGTCAGCCCCAGCATTTT
CASSLQGGQPQHF
>NA|TRBV5-6|TRBJ1-2|NA
TGTGCCAGCAGCTTGGCGGTCAGGCCAAACTATGGCTACACCTTC
CASSLAVRPNYGYTF
>NA|TRBV19|TRBJ2-3|TRBD2
TGTGCCAGTAGTATACGGGCTAGCGGGAGGACAGATACGCAGTATTTT
CASSIRASGRTDTQYF
>NA|TRBV5-1|TRBJ1-3|NA
TGCGCCAGCAGCTTCTCCCGACAGGCCGGAAACACCATATATTTT
CASSFSRQAGNTIYF
>NA|TRBV6-5|TRBJ2-1|TRBD2
TGTGCCAGCAGCGGGGCGGGTAGCGGGAGGAATGAGCAGTTCTTC
CASSGAGSGRNEQFF
>NA|TRBV5-1|TRBJ2-3|TRBD1
TGCGCCAGCAGCATTGGACAGGTTCAAGATACGCAGTATTTT
CASSIGQVQDTQYF
>NA|TRBV11-2|TRBJ2-7|TRBD1
TGTGCCAGCAGCACCGGACAGGGGCGCAACTCCTACGAGCAGTACTTC
CASSTGQGRNSYEQYF
>NA|TRBV19|TRBJ2-1|TRBD2
TGTGCCAGTAGTAGCCGGTCTAGCGGACCGTACAATGAGCAGTTCTTC
CASSSRSSGPYNEQFF
>once|TRBV4-3|TRBJ1-3|NA
TGCGCCAGCAGCCGAGACCCCGATTCTAGTGGCACCATATATTTT
CASSRDPDSSGTIYF
>NA|TRBV27|TRBJ1-1|TRBD1
TGTGCCAGCAGTTTATTTGGACAGGTGAGCACTGAAGCTTTCTTT
CASSLFGQVSTEAFF
>NA|TRBV18|TRBJ1-1|NA
TGTGCCAGCTCACCTGGCGGGATGAACACTGAAGCTTTCTTT
CASSPGGMNTEAFF
>NA|TRBV10-3|TRBJ2-1|TRBD2
TGTGCCATCAGGGCGGGACTAGTGGATAATGAGCAGTTCTTC
CAIRAGLVDNEQFF
>NA|TRBV7-6|TRBJ1-1|TRBD1
TGTGCCAGCAGCGGAGGACAGGGGGCGATTGAAGCTTTCTTT
CASSGGQGAIEAFF
>NA|TRBV5-4|TRBJ2-1|TRBD2
TGTGCCAGCAGCTCCGGGGGCGGGAGGGTGAGTGAGCAGTTCTTC
CASSSGGGRVSEQFF
>once|TRBV27|TRBJ2-7|TRBD1
TGTGCCAGCAGTTTAACAGGGGCCGAGCAGTACTTC
CASSLTGAEQYF
>NA|TRBV5-1|TRBJ1-6|NA
TGCGCCAGCACCGTTAACGGGGGGGGTTCACCCCTCCACTTT
CASTVNGGGSPLHF
>NA|TRBV7-6|TRBJ1-5|NA
TGTGCCAGCAGCTTCAATAGCAATCAGCCCCAGCATTTT
CASSFNSNQPQHF
>NA|TRBV7-2|TRBJ1-2|TRBD1
TGTGCCAGCAGCTTAGCGGTCCAGGGGGCAGGCTATGGCTACACCTTC
CASSLAVQGAGYGYTF
>NA|TRBV18|TRBJ1-5|NA
TGTGCCAGCTCACCCAATGTGGACAGTAGCAATCAGCCCCAGCATTTT
CASSPNVDSSNQPQHF